Listed here are 21 T cell receptor beta chains from one sample, sequenced in a study of beta chain features in type 1 diabetes. Study-level results: TCRB CDR3 length was moderately but significantly reduced in all four CD4+ subsets of Type 1 diabetes patients.

No antigens are known for them. Sequencing targeted expressed TCRB transcripts, as all isolated RNA had been reverse transcribed. The assay was immunoSEQ multiplex PCR, and TCRdb's table has in-frame clones only and misses some. The sample gives approximately 150,000 clones, less than 15% of which show up once; approximately 1.3% is in the top ten. Sequenced: central memory CD4+ T cells from blood. These receptors were obtained from a man aged 18 to 30 with type 1 diabetes.

CDR3 loop: CASSQDKNYGYTF. DNA for the CDR3: TGTGCCAGCAGCCAAGACAAAAACTATGGCTACACCTTC. The V and J genes are TRBV14 and TRBJ1-2; D is unresolved. This CDR3 has 13 amino acids. V lost 0 bases, J lost 2 bases, and 4 bases lay in between. CDR1 SGHDN and CDR2 FVKESK come from the germline V gene. The complete variable domain, with remaining parts taken from reference TRBV14 and TRBJ1-2, reads EAGVTQFPSHSVIEKGQTVTLRCDPISGHDNLYWYRRVMGKEIKFLLHFVKESKQDESGMPNNRFLAERTGGTYSTLKVQPAELEDSGVYFCASSQDKNYGYTFGSGTRLTVV.

The rearrangement uses TRBV18 and TRBJ1-1; D is unresolved. The V end lost 2 bases, the J end lost 3 bases, and 7 bases lay between the germline ends. This CDR3 is 13 amino acids long. Germline-derived CDR1 and CDR2 are KGHSH and LQKENI. The CDR3 is CASSPSKDTEAFF. CDR3 nucleotide sequence: TGTGCCAGCTCACCATCAAAGGACACTGAAGCTTTCTTT.

The CDR3 region is CASSLAGTKNIQYF. The CDR3 nucleotides are TGTGCCAGCAGCTTGGCGGGTACCAAAAACATTCAGTACTTC. The chain recombines TRBV5-4 with TRBJ2-4; unclear D gene. CDR3 length: 14 residues. V was shortened by 0 bases and J by 2 bases, with 6 bases between the two germline ends. Germline CDR1 reads SGHNT; CDR2 reads YYREEE (reference sequence).

Only a few counts were recorded for this clone. The chain uses TRBV28 and TRBJ1-5, with unresolved D. Germline CDR1 reads MDHEN; CDR2 reads SYDVKM. V lost 3 bases and J lost 4, with 10 bases in between. The CDR3 length is 14 residues. The CDR3 region has the DNA TGTGCCAGCAGTTTTGAGTCTGGTAATCAGCCCCAGCATTTT. Encoded protein: CASSFESGNQPQHF. The complete variable domain, with remaining parts taken from reference TRBV28 and TRBJ1-5, reads DVKVTQSSRYLVKRTGEKVFLECVQDMDHENMFWYRQDPGLGLRLIYFSYDVKMKEKGDIPEGYSVSREKKERFSLILESASTNQTSMYLCASSFESGNQPQHFGDGTRLSIL.

The CDR3 bases are TGTGCCAGCAGCCAGGGGACATCCTACGAGCAGTACTTC. It yields the protein CASSQGTSYEQYF. This chain joins TRBV4-2 and TRBJ2-7; perhaps TRBD1 as D (6 bases). Germline V gene data show CDR1 as LGHNA and CDR2 as YNFKEQ. The CDR3 spans 13 residues. The germline V and J ends were trimmed by 3 bases and 1 base, with 7 bases remaining between them.

This clone occurred a few times. J is TRBJ1-5 and V is TRBV6-6, with 8 bases aligning to TRBD1. Unmatched junction bases numbered 4, after V lost 6 bases and J lost 0 bases. The CDR3 runs 15 residues. Germline V gene lookup returns CDR1 MNHNY and CDR2 SVGAGI (reference sequence). CDR3 region: CASSKGQASNQPQHF. The CDR3 nucleotides are TGTGCCAGCAGCAAGGGACAGGCTAGCAATCAGCCCCAGCATTTT.

This clone was found a few times. The chain uses TRBV30 and TRBJ2-5; possibly TRBD2 for D (5 bases). The CDR3 covers 12 residues. Trimming removed 2 bases from V and 4 bases from J, with 8 bases in between. Germline V CDR1 and CDR2: GTSNPN, SVGIG (reference sequence). The CDR3, as DNA: TGTGCCTGGAGTAGAGGGCTAGAGACCCAGTACTTC. Protein: CAWSRGLETQYF.

The rearrangement joins TRBV6-1 to TRBJ2-5; D unresolved. CDR3 length equals 15 residues. Germline lookup yields CDR1 MNHNS and CDR2 SASEGT. V lost 4 bases and J 0 bases, leaving 12 bases between the germline ends. The CDR3 here is CASSVRARHQETQYF. The DNA of the CDR3 is TGTGCCAGCAGTGTCCGGGCCCGCCACCAAGAGACCCAGTACTTC.

The table lists this clone with a few counts. This chain joins TRBV7-3 and TRBJ2-3; either TRBD1 or TRBD2 may fit D (6 bases each). Trimming cost V 5 bases and J 3 bases, with 15 bases left between them. Germline V gives CDR1 SGHTA, CDR2 FQGTGA. The CDR3 has 15 residues. CDR3 in DNA: TGTGCCAGCAGCCCATCAGGGGAGGTTACAGATACGCAGTATTTT. Its translation is CASSPSGEVTDTQYF.

J is TRBJ2-7 and V is TRBV2, with D hard to call. The germline V gene has CDR1 SNHLY and CDR2 FYNNEI. This CDR3 region has 14 residues. V was trimmed by 1 base and J by 6 bases, leaving 13 bases between them. CDR3 DNA sequence: TGTGCCAGCAGTGAAGGTTACATCGTGGTCGAGCAGTACTTC. Amino acid sequence: CASSEGYIVVEQYF.

V gene TRBV7-6 combines with J gene TRBJ1-3; TRBD1 might be the D (5 bases). V was pared by 7 bases and J by 2 bases, with 12 bases between. The CDR3 is made up of 14 amino acids. The V gene's germline CDR1 is SGHVS and CDR2 FNYEAQ. Here the CDR3 DNA reads TGTGCCAGCATGCAGGGAATCGCTGGAAACACCATATATTTT. Residues: CASMQGIAGNTIYF.

This clone turned up a few times. A much bigger clone sits one base away, suggesting this may be a read error. The chain employs TRBV4-1 and TRBJ2-3; D is undetermined. In germline, CDR1 is MGHRA, CDR2 YSYEKL. Trimming left V 0 bases short and J 5 bases short, with 6 bases between. The CDR3 length is 13 residues. CDR3 bases: TGCGCCAGCAGCCAAGAGAGCGAAGATACGCAGTATTTT. The encoded protein is CASSQESEDTQYF.

The chain employs TRBV25-1 and TRBJ1-3, with TRBD1 matching 9 bases. V was pared by 3 bases and J by 8 bases, with 5 bases of the junction left unmatched. CDR1 is MGHDK, CDR2 SYGVNS, per germline. The CDR3 length is 14 residues. For the CDR3, the DNA is TGTGCCAGCAGTGATAGGGGACAGGGAGACACCATATATTTT. It is translated as CASSDRGQGDTIYF.

This clone was counted a few times. The chain is built from TRBV30 and TRBJ1-1, with D hard to call. The CDR3 runs 12 residues. Trimming removed 3 bases from V and 4 bases from J, with 9 bases in between. Looked up from germline, CDR1 is GTSNPN and CDR2 is SVGIG (reference sequence). CDR3 nucleotide sequence: TGTGCCTGGAGCCACACGGGCACTGAAGCTTTCTTT. This codes for CAWSHTGTEAFF.

There are a few counts of this clone. The rearrangement links TRBV18 to TRBJ2-2, with TRBD1 identical over 8 bases. The germline V gene encodes CDR1 KGHSH and CDR2 LQKENI. The CDR3 covers 15 residues. J was trimmed by 4 bases and V by 4 bases; bases with no gene match: 5. The CDR3 DNA reads as TGTGCCAGCTCACGCCAGGGGGCTGGCACCGGGGAGCTGTTTTTT. This codes for CASSRQGAGTGELFF.

The CDR3 loop is CASFPGAQNTEAFF. DNA for the CDR3: TGTGCCAGCTTCCCGGGGGCGCAGAACACTGAAGCTTTCTTT. V is TRBV6-1 and J is TRBJ1-1, with a tentative D call TRBD1 (6 bases). V was trimmed by 8 bases and J by 1 base, leaving 14 bases between them. Germline V CDR1 and CDR2: MNHNS, SASEGT. The CDR3 extends over 14 amino acids.

This clone was counted between two and nine times. V usage is TRBV30 and J usage is TRBJ2-1, with D unclear. The CDR3 runs 12 residues. CDR1 is GTSNPN and CDR2 is SVGIG in the germline V gene (reference sequence). The V end was cut by 1 base, the J end by 8 bases, with 9 bases between. CDR3 nucleotides: TGTGCCTGGAGTGATTTGAGAGATGAGCAGTTCTTC. It codes for CAWSDLRDEQFF.

This clone was seen more than once but under ten times. CDR3 coding DNA: TGTGCCAGCAGCAAATTGGGGGACGGCTACACCTTC. Protein product: CASSKLGDGYTF. The chain recombines TRBV21-1 with TRBJ1-2. TRBV21-1 is a documented pseudogene. This CDR3 spans 12 amino acids.

The chain uses TRBV18 and TRBJ2-5; the D is unclear. The ends were cut back, 1 base at V and 2 bases at J, with 11 bases in the middle. From germline, CDR1 is KGHSH and CDR2 LQKENI. CDR3 length: 15 residues. The CDR3 protein is CASSPLPVSQETQYF. The CDR3 nucleotides read TGTGCCAGCTCACCACTCCCAGTCAGTCAAGAGACCCAGTACTTC.

The chain recombines TRBV15 with TRBJ2-7, with TRBD1 identical over 8 bases. V trimming: 4 bases; J trimming: 4 bases; junction bases outside the gene matches: 3. The CDR3 totals 13 residues. The germline gives CDR1 LNHNV, CDR2 YYDKDF (reference sequence). CDR3 DNA: TGTGCCACCAGCATGGGGACAGGATACGAGCAGTACTTC. As protein: CATSMGTGYEQYF.

This clone was observed a few times. The V call is TRBV6-1, the J call TRBJ2-3, with 12 bases matching TRBD1. In germline, CDR1 is MNHNS, CDR2 SASEGT. The V gene end was trimmed by 8 bases and the J gene end by 5 bases; junction bases not matched to a gene: 5. The CDR3 runs 14 residues. The CDR3 region has the DNA TGTGCCAGCCTCCGGGACAGGGGGCGAGATACGCAGTATTTT. This translates into CASLRDRGRDTQYF.